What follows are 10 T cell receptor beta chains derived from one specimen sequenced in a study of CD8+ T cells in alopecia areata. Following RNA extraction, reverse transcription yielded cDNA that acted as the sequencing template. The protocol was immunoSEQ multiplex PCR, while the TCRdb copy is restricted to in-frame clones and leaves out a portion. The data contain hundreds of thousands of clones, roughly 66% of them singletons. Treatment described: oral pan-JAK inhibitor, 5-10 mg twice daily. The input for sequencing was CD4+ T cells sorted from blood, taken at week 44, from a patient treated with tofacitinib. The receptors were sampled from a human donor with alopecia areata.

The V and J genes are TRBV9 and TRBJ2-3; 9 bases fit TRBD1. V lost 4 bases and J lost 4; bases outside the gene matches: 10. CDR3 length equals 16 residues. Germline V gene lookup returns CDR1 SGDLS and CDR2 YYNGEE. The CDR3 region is CASSPPGTGISDTQYF. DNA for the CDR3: TGTGCCAGCAGCCCCCCCGGGACAGGGATTTCAGATACGCAGTATTTT.

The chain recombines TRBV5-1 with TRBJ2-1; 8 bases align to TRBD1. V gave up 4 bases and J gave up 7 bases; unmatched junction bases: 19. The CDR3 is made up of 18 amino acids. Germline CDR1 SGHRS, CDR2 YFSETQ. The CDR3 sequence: CASSLDTAGQVMGNEQFF. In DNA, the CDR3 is TGCGCCAGCAGCCTGGATACCGCGGGACAGGTCATGGGGAATGAGCAGTTCTTC.

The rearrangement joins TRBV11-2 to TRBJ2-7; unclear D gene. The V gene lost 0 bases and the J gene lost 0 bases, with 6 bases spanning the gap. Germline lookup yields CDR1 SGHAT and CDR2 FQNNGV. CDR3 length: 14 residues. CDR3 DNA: TGTGCCAGCAGCTTAGAAGTGAGCTCCTACGAGCAGTACTTC. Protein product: CASSLEVSSYEQYF.

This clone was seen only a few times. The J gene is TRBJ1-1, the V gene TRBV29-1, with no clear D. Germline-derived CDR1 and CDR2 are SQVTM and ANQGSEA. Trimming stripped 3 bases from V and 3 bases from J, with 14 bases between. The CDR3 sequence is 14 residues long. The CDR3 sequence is CSVDGGRTDTEAFF. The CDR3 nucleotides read TGCAGCGTTGATGGTGGGAGGACGGACACTGAAGCTTTCTTT.

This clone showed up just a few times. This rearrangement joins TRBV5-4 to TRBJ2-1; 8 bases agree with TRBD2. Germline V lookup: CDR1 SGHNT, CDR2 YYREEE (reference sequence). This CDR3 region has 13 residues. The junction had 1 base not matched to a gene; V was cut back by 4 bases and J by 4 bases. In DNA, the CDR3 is TGTGCCAGCAGCCGCGGGGGGTACAATGAGCAGTTCTTC. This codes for CASSRGGYNEQFF.

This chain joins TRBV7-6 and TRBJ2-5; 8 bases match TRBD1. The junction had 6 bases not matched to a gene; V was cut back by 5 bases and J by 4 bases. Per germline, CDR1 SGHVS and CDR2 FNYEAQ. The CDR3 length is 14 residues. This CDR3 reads CASSPRTGPETQYF. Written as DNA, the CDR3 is TGTGCCAGCAGCCCTAGGACAGGGCCAGAGACCCAGTACTTC.

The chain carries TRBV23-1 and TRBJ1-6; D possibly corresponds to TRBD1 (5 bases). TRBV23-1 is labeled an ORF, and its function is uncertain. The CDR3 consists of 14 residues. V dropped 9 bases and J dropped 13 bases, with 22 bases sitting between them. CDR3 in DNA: TGCGCCAGGGAACGGGGACCTGGGATGGGGCCCCTCCACTTT. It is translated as CARERGPGMGPLHF.

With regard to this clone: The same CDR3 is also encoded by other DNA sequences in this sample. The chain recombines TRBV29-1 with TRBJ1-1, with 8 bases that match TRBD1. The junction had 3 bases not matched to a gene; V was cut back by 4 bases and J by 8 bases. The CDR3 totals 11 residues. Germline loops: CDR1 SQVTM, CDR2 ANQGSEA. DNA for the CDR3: TGCAGCGTTGGGACAGGGATCGAAGCTTTCTTT. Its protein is CSVGTGIEAFF.

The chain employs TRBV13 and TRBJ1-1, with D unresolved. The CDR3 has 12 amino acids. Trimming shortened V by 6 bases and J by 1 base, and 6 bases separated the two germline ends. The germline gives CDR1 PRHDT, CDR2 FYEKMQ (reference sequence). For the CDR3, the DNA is TGTGCCAGCAGAGACGGGAACACTGAAGCTTTCTTT. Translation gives CASRDGNTEAFF.

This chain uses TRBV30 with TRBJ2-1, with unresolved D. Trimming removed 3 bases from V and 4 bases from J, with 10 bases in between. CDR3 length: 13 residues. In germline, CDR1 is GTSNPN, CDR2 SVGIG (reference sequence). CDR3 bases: TGTGCCTGGAGCAAGACCTCATACAATGAGCAGTTCTTC. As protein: CAWSKTSYNEQFF.